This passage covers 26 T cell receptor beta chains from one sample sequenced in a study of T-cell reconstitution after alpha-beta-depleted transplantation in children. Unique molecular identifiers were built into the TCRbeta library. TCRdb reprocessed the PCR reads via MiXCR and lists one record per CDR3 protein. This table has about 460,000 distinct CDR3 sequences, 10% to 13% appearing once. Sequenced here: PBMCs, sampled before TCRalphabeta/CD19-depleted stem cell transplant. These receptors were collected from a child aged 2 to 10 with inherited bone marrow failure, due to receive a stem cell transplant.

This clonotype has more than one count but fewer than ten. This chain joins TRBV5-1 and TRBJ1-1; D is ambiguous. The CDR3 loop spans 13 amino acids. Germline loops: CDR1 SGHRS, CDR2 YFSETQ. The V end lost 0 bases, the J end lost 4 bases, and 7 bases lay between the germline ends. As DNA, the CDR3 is TGCGCCAGCAGCTTGGCCGGGCTCACTGAAGCTTTCTTT. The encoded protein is CASSLAGLTEAFF.

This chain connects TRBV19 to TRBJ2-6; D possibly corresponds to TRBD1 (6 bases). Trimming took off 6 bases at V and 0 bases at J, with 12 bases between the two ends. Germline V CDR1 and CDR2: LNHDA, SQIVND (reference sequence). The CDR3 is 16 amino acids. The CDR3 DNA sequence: TGTGCCAGTAGGCCAACAGGGAGCTCTGGGGCCAACGTCCTGACTTTC. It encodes CASRPTGSSGANVLTF.

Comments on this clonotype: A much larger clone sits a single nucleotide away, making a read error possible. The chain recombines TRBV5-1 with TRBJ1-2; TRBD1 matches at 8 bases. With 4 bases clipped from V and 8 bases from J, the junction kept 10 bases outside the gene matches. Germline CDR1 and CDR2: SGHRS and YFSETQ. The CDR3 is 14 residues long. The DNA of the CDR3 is TGCGCCAGCAGCCTCCAGGGGGCAGGGGAAGGCTACACCTTC. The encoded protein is CASSLQGAGEGYTF.

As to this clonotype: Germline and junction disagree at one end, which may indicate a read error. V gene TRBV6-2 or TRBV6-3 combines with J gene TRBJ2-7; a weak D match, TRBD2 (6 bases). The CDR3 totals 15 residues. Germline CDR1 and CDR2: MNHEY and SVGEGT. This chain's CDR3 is CASRYSGTPLYEQYF. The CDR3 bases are TGTGCCAGCAGATACTCAGGGACTCCTCTCTACGAGCAGTACTTC.

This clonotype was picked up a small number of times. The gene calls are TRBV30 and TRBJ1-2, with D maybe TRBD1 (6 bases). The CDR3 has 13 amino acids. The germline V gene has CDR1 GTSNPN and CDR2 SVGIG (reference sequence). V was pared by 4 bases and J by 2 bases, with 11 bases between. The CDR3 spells CAWTRGLNYGYTF. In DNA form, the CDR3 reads TGTGCCTGGACCAGGGGACTGAACTATGGCTACACCTTC. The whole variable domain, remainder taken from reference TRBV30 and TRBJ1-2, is SQTIHQWPATLVQPVGSPLSLECTVEGTSNPNLYWYRQAAGRGLQLLFYSVGIGQISSEVPQNLSASRPQDRQFILSSKKLLLSDSGFYLCAWTRGLNYGYTFGSGTRLTVV.

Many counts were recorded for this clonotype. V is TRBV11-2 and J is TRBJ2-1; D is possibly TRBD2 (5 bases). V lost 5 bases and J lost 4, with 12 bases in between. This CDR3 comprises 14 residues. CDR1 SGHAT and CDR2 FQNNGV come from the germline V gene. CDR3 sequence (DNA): TGTGCCAGCAGCGACCGGACGGGATACAATGAGCAGTTCTTC. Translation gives CASSDRTGYNEQFF.

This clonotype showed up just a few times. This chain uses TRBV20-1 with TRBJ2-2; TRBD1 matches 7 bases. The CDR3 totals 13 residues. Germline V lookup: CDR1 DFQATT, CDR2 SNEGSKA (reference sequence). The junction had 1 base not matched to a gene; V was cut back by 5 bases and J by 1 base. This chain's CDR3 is CSAWTGNTGELFF. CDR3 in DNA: TGCAGTGCTTGGACAGGGAACACCGGGGAGCTGTTTTTT.

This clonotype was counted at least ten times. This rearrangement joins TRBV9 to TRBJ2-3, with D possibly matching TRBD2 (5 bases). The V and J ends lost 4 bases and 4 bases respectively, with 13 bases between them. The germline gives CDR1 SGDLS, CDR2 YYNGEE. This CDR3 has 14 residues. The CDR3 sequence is CASSPRASSDTQYF. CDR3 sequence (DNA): TGTGCCAGCAGCCCGAGGGCTTCGTCAGATACGCAGTATTTT.

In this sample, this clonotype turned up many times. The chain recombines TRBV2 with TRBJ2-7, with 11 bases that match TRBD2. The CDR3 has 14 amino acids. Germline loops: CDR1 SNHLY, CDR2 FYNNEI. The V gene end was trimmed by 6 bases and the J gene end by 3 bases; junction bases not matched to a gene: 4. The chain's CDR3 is CASRVAGGVYEQYF. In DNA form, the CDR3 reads TGTGCCAGCAGAGTAGCGGGAGGGGTCTACGAGCAGTACTTC.

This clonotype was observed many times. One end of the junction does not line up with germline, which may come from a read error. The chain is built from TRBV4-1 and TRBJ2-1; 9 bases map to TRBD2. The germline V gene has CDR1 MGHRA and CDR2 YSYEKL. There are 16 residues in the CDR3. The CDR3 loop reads CASSQDSGRPYNEQFF. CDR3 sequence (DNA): TGTGCCAGCAGCCAAGACAGCGGGAGGCCCTACAATGAGCAGTTCTTC.

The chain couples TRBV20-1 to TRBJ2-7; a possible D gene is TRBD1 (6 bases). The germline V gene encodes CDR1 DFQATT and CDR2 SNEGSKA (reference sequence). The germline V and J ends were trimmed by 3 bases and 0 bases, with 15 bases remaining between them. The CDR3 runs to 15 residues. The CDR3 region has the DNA TGCAGTGCTAGCGCTTTGGGACACAACTCCTACGAGCAGTACTTC. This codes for CSASALGHNSYEQYF.

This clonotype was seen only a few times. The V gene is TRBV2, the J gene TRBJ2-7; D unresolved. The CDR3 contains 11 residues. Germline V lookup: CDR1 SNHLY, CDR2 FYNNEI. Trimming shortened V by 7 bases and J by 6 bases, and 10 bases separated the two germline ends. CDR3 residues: CASNLNREQYF. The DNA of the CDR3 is TGTGCCAGCAACTTAAACCGCGAGCAGTACTTC.

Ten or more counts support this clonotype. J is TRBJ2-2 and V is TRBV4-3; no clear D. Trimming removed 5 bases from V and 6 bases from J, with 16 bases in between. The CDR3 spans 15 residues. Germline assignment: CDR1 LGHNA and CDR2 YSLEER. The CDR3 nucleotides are TGCGCCAGCAGCGCAAGAGACTTCTTTCCCGGGGAGCTGTTTTTT. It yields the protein CASSARDFFPGELFF.

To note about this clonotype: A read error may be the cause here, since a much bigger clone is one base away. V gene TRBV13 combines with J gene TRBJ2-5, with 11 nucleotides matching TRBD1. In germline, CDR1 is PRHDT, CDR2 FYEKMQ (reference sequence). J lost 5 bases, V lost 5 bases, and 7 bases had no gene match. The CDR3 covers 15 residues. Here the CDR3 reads CASSIRTGGTETQYF. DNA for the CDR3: TGTGCCAGCAGCATACGGACAGGGGGCACGGAGACCCAGTACTTC. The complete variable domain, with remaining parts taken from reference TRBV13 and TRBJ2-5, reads AAGVIQSPRHLIKEKRETATLKCYPIPRHDTVYWYQQGPGQDPQFLISFYEKMQSDKGSIPDRFSAQQFSDYHSELNMSSLELGDSALYFCASSIRTGGTETQYFGPGTRLLVL.

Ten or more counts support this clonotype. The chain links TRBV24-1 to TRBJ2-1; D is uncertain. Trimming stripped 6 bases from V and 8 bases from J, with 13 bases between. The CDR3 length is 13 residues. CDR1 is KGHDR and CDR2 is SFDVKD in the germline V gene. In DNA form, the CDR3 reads TGTGCCACCAGTCGGGCGGTCCGGGATGAGCAGTTCTTC. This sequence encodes CATSRAVRDEQFF.

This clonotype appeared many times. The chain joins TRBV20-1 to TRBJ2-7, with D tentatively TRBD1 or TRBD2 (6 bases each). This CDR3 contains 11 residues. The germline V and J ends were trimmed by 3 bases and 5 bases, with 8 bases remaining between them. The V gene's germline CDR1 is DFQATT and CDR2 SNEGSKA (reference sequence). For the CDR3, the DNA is TGCAGTGCTAGGGGGGGCCACGAGCAGTACTTC. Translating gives CSARGGHEQYF.

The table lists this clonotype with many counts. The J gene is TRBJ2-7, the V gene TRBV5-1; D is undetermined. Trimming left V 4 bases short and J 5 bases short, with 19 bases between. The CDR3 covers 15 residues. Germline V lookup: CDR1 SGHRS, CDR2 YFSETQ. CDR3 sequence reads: CASSPVTGETNEQYF. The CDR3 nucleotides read TGCGCCAGCAGCCCCGTGACTGGAGAAACGAACGAGCAGTACTTC.

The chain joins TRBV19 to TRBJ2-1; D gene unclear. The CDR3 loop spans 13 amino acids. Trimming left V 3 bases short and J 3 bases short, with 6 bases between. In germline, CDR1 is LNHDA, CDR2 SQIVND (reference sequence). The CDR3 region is CASSIRNYNEQFF. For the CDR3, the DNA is TGTGCCAGTAGTATCCGAAACTACAATGAGCAGTTCTTC.

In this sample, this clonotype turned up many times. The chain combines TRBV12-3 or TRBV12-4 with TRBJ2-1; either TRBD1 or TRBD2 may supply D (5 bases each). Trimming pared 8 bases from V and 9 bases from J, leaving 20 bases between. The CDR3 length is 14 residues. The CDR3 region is CASSPGPEYAEQFF. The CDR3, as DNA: TGTGCCAGCTCCCCGGGACCGGAATATGCTGAGCAGTTCTTC.

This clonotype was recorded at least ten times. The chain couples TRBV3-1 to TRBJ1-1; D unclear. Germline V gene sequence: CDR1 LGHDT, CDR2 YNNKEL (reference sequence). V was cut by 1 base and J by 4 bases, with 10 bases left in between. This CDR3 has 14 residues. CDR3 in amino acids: CASSQAGIGTEAFF. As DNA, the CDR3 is TGTGCCAGCAGCCAAGCGGGGATAGGCACTGAAGCTTTCTTT. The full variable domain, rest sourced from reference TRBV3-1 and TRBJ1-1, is DTAVSQTPKYLVTQMGNDKSIKCEQNLGHDTMYWYKQDSKKFLKIMFSYNNKELIINETVPNRFSPKSPDKAHLNLHINSLELGDSAVYFCASSQAGIGTEAFFGQGTRLTVV.

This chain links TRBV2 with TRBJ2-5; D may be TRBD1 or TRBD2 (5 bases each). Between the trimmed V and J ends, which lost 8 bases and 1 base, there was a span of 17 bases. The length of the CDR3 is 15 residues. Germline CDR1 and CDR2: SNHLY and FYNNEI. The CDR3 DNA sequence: TGTGCCAGCCAGAGGGGATCGGCGGGCCAAGAGACCCAGTACTTC. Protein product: CASQRGSAGQETQYF. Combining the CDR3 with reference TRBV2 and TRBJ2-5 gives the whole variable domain EPEVTQTPSHQVTQMGQEVILRCVPISNHLYFYWYRQILGQKVEFLVSFYNNEISEKSEIFDDQFSVERPDGSNFTLKIRSTKLEDSAMYFCASQRGSAGQETQYFGPGTRLLVL.

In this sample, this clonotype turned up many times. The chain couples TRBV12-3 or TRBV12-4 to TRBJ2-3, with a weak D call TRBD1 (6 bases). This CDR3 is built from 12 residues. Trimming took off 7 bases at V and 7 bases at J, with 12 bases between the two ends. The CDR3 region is CASTTGSNTQYF. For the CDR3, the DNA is TGTGCCAGCACCACAGGGTCAAATACGCAGTATTTT.

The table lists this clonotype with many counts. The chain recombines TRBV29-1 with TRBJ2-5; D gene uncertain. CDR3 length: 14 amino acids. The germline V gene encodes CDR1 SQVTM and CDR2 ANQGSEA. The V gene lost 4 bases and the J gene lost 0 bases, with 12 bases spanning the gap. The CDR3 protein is CSVVGVPYQETQYF. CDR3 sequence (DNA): TGCAGCGTTGTTGGGGTCCCGTACCAAGAGACCCAGTACTTC.

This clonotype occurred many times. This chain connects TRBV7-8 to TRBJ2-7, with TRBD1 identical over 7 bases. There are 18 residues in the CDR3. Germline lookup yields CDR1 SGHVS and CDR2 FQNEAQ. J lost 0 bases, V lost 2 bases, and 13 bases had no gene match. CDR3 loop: CASSLKTGLPPFSYEQYF. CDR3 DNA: TGTGCCAGCAGCTTAAAGACAGGGTTGCCACCATTCTCCTACGAGCAGTACTTC.

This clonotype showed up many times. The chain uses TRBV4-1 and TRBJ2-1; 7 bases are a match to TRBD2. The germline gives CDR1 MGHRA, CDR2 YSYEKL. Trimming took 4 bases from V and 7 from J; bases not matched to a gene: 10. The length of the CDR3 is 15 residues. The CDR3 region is CASSRKLALGNEQFF. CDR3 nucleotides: TGCGCCAGCAGCCGGAAACTAGCGTTGGGGAATGAGCAGTTCTTC.

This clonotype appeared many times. CDR3 protein: CSARVIGRGTGELFF. In DNA, the CDR3 is TGCAGTGCTAGAGTTATCGGACGGGGCACCGGGGAGCTGTTTTTT. The chain is built from TRBV20-1 and TRBJ2-2, with D maybe TRBD2 (5 bases). Germline V lookup: CDR1 DFQATT, CDR2 SNEGSKA (reference sequence). The V and J ends lost 1 base and 4 bases respectively, with 13 bases between them. This CDR3 has 15 residues.